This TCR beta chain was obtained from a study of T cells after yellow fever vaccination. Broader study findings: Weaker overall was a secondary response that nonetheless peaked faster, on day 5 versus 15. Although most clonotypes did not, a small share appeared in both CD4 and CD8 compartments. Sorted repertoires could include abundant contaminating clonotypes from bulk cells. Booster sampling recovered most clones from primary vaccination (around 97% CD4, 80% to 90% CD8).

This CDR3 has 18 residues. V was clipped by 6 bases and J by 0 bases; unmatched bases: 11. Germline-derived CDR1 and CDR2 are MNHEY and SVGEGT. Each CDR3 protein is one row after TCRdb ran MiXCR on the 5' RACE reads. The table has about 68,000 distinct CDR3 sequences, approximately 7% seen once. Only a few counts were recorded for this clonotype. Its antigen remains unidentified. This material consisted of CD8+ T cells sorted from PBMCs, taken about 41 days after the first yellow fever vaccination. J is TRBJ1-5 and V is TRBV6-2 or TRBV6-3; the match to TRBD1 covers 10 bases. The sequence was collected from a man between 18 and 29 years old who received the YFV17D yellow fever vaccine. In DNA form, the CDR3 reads TGTGCCAGCAGAAAAAAGGACAGGGGGGGCTATAGCAATCAGCCCCAGCATTTT. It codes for CASRKKDRGGYSNQPQHF.